This record looks at one TCR beta chain sequence and its context. It has no known antigen specificity. Base qualities were left out, and no much larger clone turns up one base away. To be included, a participant needed at least one PBMC sample from before ART initiation plus at least two post-ART samples. Every participant with HIV received treatment in the United States of America. Before DNA extraction, cryopreserved samples of about 1-10 million PBMC were thawed and washed. At the time of the earliest PBMC sample, participants with HIV were aged between roughly 20 and 55 years. PBMC samples were contributed by each participant from 1-4 timepoints before ART initiation and 2-8 timepoints after ART initiation, with a median of 7 samples. For every participant, serial HIV viral load, CD4+ T-cell count, ART history and demographic data were obtained. Genomic DNA was extracted from unsorted PBMC with a Qiagen kit on a QIAcube, with processing performed in batches of 12 samples.

CDR3 length: 14 amino acids, cysteine to phenylalanine. The kept DNA is CDR3 alone, 42 bases in frame from the first base. The germline V gene (reference sequence) provides CDR1 GTSNPN and CDR2 SVGIG. Cut back by 1 base and 0 bases, the V and J ends lie 7 bases apart. The immunoSEQ hsTCRB v3.0 assay was used at survey level resolution for TRB variable region sequencing. A depth of about 40,000-55,000 T-cell genomes per sample was targeted for TRB sequencing. TRB libraries were pooled and sequenced on an Illumina MiSeq using a v3 150-cycle kit. Per the source publication's procedure: Repertoire analysis was performed in R inside a reproducible Nextflow workflow that covered QC, data transformation and analysis. Custom analyses were implemented in LymphoSeq2, an R package for AIRR-Seq data exploration. Four samples that yielded fewer than 5000 total TRB sequences were excluded, so that 200 or so HIV repertoires were analyzed. Among the roughly 200 retained HIV repertoires, about 57 were collected before ART initiation and 120 to 130 after ART initiation. Repertoires were downsampled to 5000 TRB nucleotide sequences, with summary statistics averaged over 100 downsampling iterations. The analysis kept only TRB sequences whose CDR3 regions were at least seven amino acids long. Diversity was assessed using a clonality score derived from Shannon entropy and using the Gini coefficient. In repertoire networks, the top 5000 CDR3 amino acid sequences were linked whenever an edit distance of one separated two sequences. GLIPH2 predicted antigen specificity groups and MHC restriction for TRB CDR3 amino acid sequences. CDR3 amino acid sequences were matched against VDJdb and McPAS-TCR to flag known CMV, EBV, HIV or tissue antigen associations. Pre-ART, post-ART and control groups were compared with Wilcoxon signed-rank tests and Holm-Bonferroni correction. The table was pulled from immuneACCESS by TCRdb, which kept in-frame rearrangements only. Such tables lose some clones; where checked, under half of the loss comes from unresolved V genes, and the rest has no known cause. The D gene and trimming were derived from the DNA, and the V and J assignments and clone size from that table. The sample table lists some 9,700 clones, 81% of them with a count of one. Of the sample, about a sixth is held by the ten largest clones.

This specimen belongs to a study of long-term antiretroviral therapy in people with HIV (dated 2022 in TCRdb). In the study overall: Collection of the earliest samples took place about a decade ahead of the 2015 WHO recommendation for immediate ART, at a time when ART was typically delayed until CD4 counts fell. A retrospective serial study tested whether changes in peripheral blood TRB repertoire composition and diversity were associated with ART initiation and durable HIV suppression. From some 30 adults with confirmed HIV infection, the cohort provided over 150 cryopreserved PBMC samples, gathered serially across a mean of approximately six years (range 1-12). Of the approximately 28 participants with HIV, roughly twelve were female. No cross-contamination during QIAcube processing was shown when test extractions of a monoclonal T-cell line were performed alongside roughly 30 polyclonal samples.

The research as a whole found: Because pre-ART samples had limited cell numbers, unsorted PBMC were profiled rather than sorted CD4+ and CD8+ T cells. No data were available on ART adherence, viral resistance or therapy changes, limiting inferences about post-ART repertoire changes. ART initiation was associated with a significant increase in TRB diversity, but diversity stayed significantly below transplant donor controls even after long-term ART. Owing to limited PBMC availability, only the TCR beta chain was sequenced, without alpha chain pairing. Narrower CDR3 length ranges were observed in HIV repertoires than in controls, and an antigen-experienced repertoire with only a slight naive shift after ART was suggested by the network structure. Samples dated from the mid-2000s to the late 2010s, and the ART regimens used may be less effective than current ones. At every time point, the repertoire was dominated by expanded TRB clones first identified before ART initiation, although this dominance fluctuated and, in many PLHIV, declined after ART.

The sequenced sample was unsorted PBMCs, obtained 0.7 years after starting antiretroviral therapy. The V and J segments used are TRBV30 and TRBJ1-3; no D segment can be confidently identified. This TCR was recovered from a man aged 35 to 55 with HIV. The CDR3 reads as follows: CAWSDGISGNTIYF. The DNA is TGTGCCTGGAGTGACGGCATCTCTGGAAACACCATATATTTT.